Below, 11 T cell receptor beta chains from the same sample are listed, as sequenced in a study of OX40 agonist ivuxolimab in advanced cancers. Generated by immunoSEQ multiplex PCR, the TCRdb table keeps only in-frame clones and is missing some. The data contain 80,000 to 95,000 clones, around 90% of them seen just once; the ten biggest clones take up 0.45% to 0.55%. The input for sequencing was CD4+ or CD8+ T cells sorted from blood, taken in a trial of the OX40 agonist ivuxolimab. These receptors originate from an adult with an advanced solid tumor such as melanoma, head and neck, liver or kidney cancer.

This chain links TRBV5-1 with TRBJ2-7; 7 nucleotides match TRBD2. J was trimmed by 0 bases and V by 0 bases; bases with no gene match: 3. CDR1 SGHRS and CDR2 YFSETQ come from the germline V gene. CDR3 length: 15 amino acids. The CDR3 bases are TGCGCCAGCAGCTTGGCCGGCGGGAGCTCCTACGAGCAGTACTTC. It translates to CASSLAGGSSYEQYF.

The chain has TRBV19 and TRBJ1-2; 8 bases line up with TRBD1. Trimming at V came to 5 bases and at J to 0 bases, leaving 5 bases not matched to a gene. CDR1 is LNHDA, CDR2 SQIVND, per germline (reference sequence). The CDR3 covers 15 residues. The CDR3 sequence is CASSRDRKTNYGYTF. The CDR3 nucleotides are TGTGCCAGTAGTCGGGACAGGAAAACTAACTATGGCTACACCTTC.

This clone was recorded only once. The chain employs TRBV5-4 and TRBJ2-3; TRBD2 agrees at 13 bases. The junction had 7 bases not matched to a gene; V was cut back by 2 bases and J by 1 base. This CDR3 has 18 residues. CDR1 and CDR2 (germline): SGHNT, YYREEE (reference sequence). The CDR3 reads CASSFGLAGAPGTDTQYF. CDR3 nucleotides: TGTGCCAGCAGCTTCGGACTAGCGGGAGCACCGGGCACAGATACGCAGTATTTT.

The CDR3 DNA reads TGTGCCAGCTCACCACTCCTAGCGGGGGCCGGGAGCACAGATACGCAGTATTTT. It translates to CASSPLLAGAGSTDTQYF. The J gene is TRBJ2-3, the V gene TRBV18, with 10 bases aligning to TRBD2. V trimming: 1 base; J trimming: 0 bases; junction bases outside the gene matches: 7. Per the germline V gene, CDR1 is KGHSH and CDR2 is LQKENI. CDR3 length: 18 amino acids. The variable domain in full, completed from reference TRBV18 and TRBJ2-3, reads NAGVMQNPRHLVRRRGQEARLRCSPMKGHSHVYWYRQLPEEGLKFMVYLQKENIIDESGMPKERFSAEFPKEGPSILRIQQVVRGDSAAYFCASSPLLAGAGSTDTQYFGPGTRLTVL.

This clone was recorded only once. The chain recombines TRBV27 with TRBJ2-7; TRBD2 is a possible D gene (5 bases). From germline, CDR1 is MNHEY and CDR2 SMNVEV (reference sequence). V lost 5 bases, J lost 1 base, and 9 bases lay in between. The CDR3 contains 13 residues. The CDR3 DNA reads as TGTGCCAGCAGTAACCGGGAATCCTACGAGCAGTACTTC. This codes for CASSNRESYEQYF.

This chain links TRBV19 with TRBJ2-3, with 8 positions matching TRBD2. Unmatched junction bases numbered 4, after V lost 5 bases and J lost 0 bases. The CDR3 runs 15 residues. Germline V gene lookup returns CDR1 LNHDA and CDR2 SQIVND (reference sequence). The CDR3 DNA follows: TGTGCCAGTAGTCTTATAGCGGGAAGCACAGATACGCAGTATTTT. This translates into CASSLIAGSTDTQYF.

This chain connects TRBV14 to TRBJ2-7; perhaps TRBD2 as D (6 bases). With 7 bases removed from V and 1 base from J, the gap between germline ends came to 17 bases. The CDR3 has 15 amino acids. Germline-derived CDR1 and CDR2 are SGHDN and FVKESK. The CDR3, as DNA: TGTGCCAGCACCTCCCATAGCGGAACTTCCTACGAGCAGTACTTC. This gives the protein CASTSHSGTSYEQYF.

A note on this clone: The junction and the germline gene differ at one end; a read error may be behind it. V and J are TRBV7-7 and TRBJ2-2; D unclear. The CDR3 is made up of 14 amino acids. CDR1 and CDR2 (germline): SSHAT, FNYEAQ (reference sequence). The CDR3 reads CASSLSVNTGELFF. CDR3 in DNA: TGTGCTAGCAGCTTGTCGGTGAACACCGGGGAGCTGTTTTTT.

This clone was recorded once. The chain uses TRBV6-1 and TRBJ2-2; no reliable D call. The germline V gene has CDR1 MNHNS and CDR2 SASEGT. The CDR3 is made up of 15 amino acids. The germline V and J ends were trimmed by 0 bases and 4 bases, with 9 bases remaining between them. CDR3 sequence (DNA): TGTGCCAGCAGTGAAGCACCAGGAGTCACCGGGGAGCTGTTTTTT. Its translation: CASSEAPGVTGELFF.

The V call is TRBV2, the J call TRBJ2-1, with 10 bases lining up with TRBD1. Germline V gene lookup returns CDR1 SNHLY and CDR2 FYNNEI. The CDR3 extends over 15 amino acids. The V gene end was trimmed by 4 bases and the J gene end by 6 bases; junction bases not matched to a gene: 6. This chain's CDR3 is CASSARTGGLNEQFF. In DNA, the CDR3 is TGTGCCAGCAGTGCTCGGACAGGGGGTCTCAATGAGCAGTTCTTC.

The chain combines TRBV6-6 with TRBJ2-7; TRBD1 aligns across 9 bases. CDR3 length: 14 residues. Per the germline V gene, CDR1 is MNHNY and CDR2 is SVGAGI (reference sequence). The trim removed 4 bases at V and 6 bases at J, leaving 7 bases unmatched. DNA of the CDR3: TGTGCCAGCAGTTTTGACAGGGGGGTCTCCGAGCAGTACTTC. Protein product: CASSFDRGVSEQYF.